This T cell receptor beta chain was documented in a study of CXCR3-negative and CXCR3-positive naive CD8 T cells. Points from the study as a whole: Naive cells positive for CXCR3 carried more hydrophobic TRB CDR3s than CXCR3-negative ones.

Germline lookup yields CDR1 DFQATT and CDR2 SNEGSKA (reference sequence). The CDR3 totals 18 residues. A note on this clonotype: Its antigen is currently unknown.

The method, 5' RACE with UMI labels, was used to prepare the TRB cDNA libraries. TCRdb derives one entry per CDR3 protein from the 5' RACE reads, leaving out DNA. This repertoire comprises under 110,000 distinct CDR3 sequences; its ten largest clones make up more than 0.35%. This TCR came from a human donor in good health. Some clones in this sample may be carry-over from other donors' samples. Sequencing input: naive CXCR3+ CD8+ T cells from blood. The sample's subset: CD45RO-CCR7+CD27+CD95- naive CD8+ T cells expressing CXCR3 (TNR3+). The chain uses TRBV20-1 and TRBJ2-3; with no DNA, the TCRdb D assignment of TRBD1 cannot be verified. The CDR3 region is CSAKKDRNTQESTDTQYF.